These T cell receptor beta chains were read from a single sample in a study of shared clonotypes between healthy human individuals. Repertoires were generated with immunoSEQ multiplex PCR, while TCRdb's copy carries only in-frame clones and drops some. This sample carries fewer than 200,000 clones, approximately 61% of them seen once, and the ten largest clones take about 10%. The specimen sequenced was memory CD4+ T cells sorted from blood. The source of these receptors is a young man in good health. CDR3s include the opening cysteine and the closing phenylalanine or tryptophan. D genes are given only for firm matches. Expanded clones are given a class, and other clones once, few, many or no size at all.

>TRBV4-2|once|TRBJ2-7|.
TGTGCCAGCAGCTCAGATCTAGGAATCTACGAGCAGTACTTC
CASSSDLGIYEQYF
>TRBV4-2|.|TRBJ2-5|TRBD2
TGTGCCAGCAGCCAAGCATCCCGGACTAGCGGATTTAAGACCCAGTACTTC
CASSQASRTSGFKTQYF
>TRBV25-1|few|TRBJ1-5|TRBD1
TGTGCCAGCAGTGAATGGGGACAGCCCTTAAATCAGCCCCAGCATTTT
CASSEWGQPLNQPQHF
>TRBV4-1|.|TRBJ2-3|.
TGCGCCAGCAGCCAAGATGTTTTTAGCACAGATACGCAGTATTTT
CASSQDVFSTDTQYF
>TRBV13|.|TRBJ2-5|.
TGTGCCAGCGGTCAGAAACGCCAAGAGACCCAGTACTTC
CASGQKRQETQYF
>TRBV4-2|.|TRBJ2-1|TRBD2
TGTGCCAGCAGCCATGGGACTAGCGGGAGCTCCTACAATGAGCAGTTCTTC
CASSHGTSGSSYNEQFF
>TRBV5-1|.|TRBJ1-1|.
TGCGCCAGCAGCTCGGGGGATAAGGCTTTCTTT
CASSSGDKAFF
>TRBV10-2|.|TRBJ1-1|.
TGCGCCAGCAAGTGGATGAACACTGAAGCTTTCTTT
CASKWMNTEAFF
>TRBV5-6|.|TRBJ2-4|TRBD2
TGTGCCAGCAGCTTGGGGACGCCAGCGGGAGGTCCCAAAAACATTCAGTACTTC
CASSLGTPAGGPKNIQYF
>TRBV11-3|.|TRBJ1-1|.
TGTGCCAGCAGCGAACGCCGGGGCACTGAAGCTTTCTTT
CASSERRGTEAFF
>TRBV29-1|.|TRBJ2-7|TRBD1
TGCAGCGTTGCCCAGGGGGTTAGTTCCTACGAGCAGTACTTC
CSVAQGVSSYEQYF
>TRBV7-6|.|TRBJ2-5|TRBD2
TGTGCCAGCAGACGGGGACTAGCGCGATGGGGAGAGACCCAGTACTTC
CASRRGLARWGETQYF
>TRBV5-4|.|TRBJ2-7|.
TGTGCCAGCAGCCCAGGGCCCCGGACGAAAATCGGTCACGAGCAGTACTTC
CASSPGPRTKIGHEQYF
>TRBV7-8|.|TRBJ1-1|.
TGTGCCAGCAGCTTAATGTCTGCGGAGACTAACACTGAAGCTTTCTTT
CASSLMSAETNTEAFF
>TRBV30|.|TRBJ1-5|.
TGTGCCTGGAGAGAGGTTGGTCAGCCCCAGCATTTT
CAWREVGQPQHF
>TRBV5-6|.|TRBJ1-5|.
TGTGCCAGCAGCTTTGGGGGTCGTCAGCCCCAGCATTTT
CASSFGGRQPQHF
>TRBV29-1|.|TRBJ2-5|TRBD1
TGCAGCGTTGTAGGTGGGGGACAGGTAGGGGAGACCCAGTACTTC
CSVVGGGQVGETQYF
>TRBV7-9|many|TRBJ1-4|.
TGTGCCAGCACCTTACCGGACTGGGACCGTGAGAATGAAAAACTGTTTTTT
CASTLPDWDRENEKLFF
>TRBV27|.|TRBJ2-7|.
TGTGCCAGCACCACGAAGGCAGGGGTCGAGCAGTACTTC
CASTTKAGVEQYF
>TRBV5-1|few|TRBJ2-3|TRBD1
TGCGCCAGCAGCGCCGGACAGGGGGGCACAGATACGCAGTATTTT
CASSAGQGGTDTQYF
>TRBV25-1|once|TRBJ2-3|TRBD1
TGTGCCAGCTCGACCCGCCGACAGGGGGGGACAGATACGCAGTATTTT
CASSTRRQGGTDTQYF
>TRBV2|few|TRBJ1-5|.
TGTGCCAGCGGTGGGGGGCTGAATCAGCCCCAGCATTTT
CASGGGLNQPQHF
>TRBV25-1|many|TRBJ2-7|.
TGTGCCAGCACCCGTGAGGGGGACAAGCAGTACTTC
CASTREGDKQYF
>TRBV5-8|.|TRBJ1-5|.
.
CASSLVGISPSIF
>TRBV6-6|.|TRBJ2-2|.
TGTGCCAGCAGCCGTTGGGTTAGGCAGCTCACCGGGGAGCTGTTTTTT
CASSRWVRQLTGELFF
>TRBV7-2|.|TRBJ2-7|.
TGTGCCAGCAGCTTAGAGTTGACTAGATTGGGACCCTACGAGCAGTACTTC
CASSLELTRLGPYEQYF
>TRBV11-3|.|TRBJ2-5|TRBD2
TGTGCCAGCGGGACTAGCGGGTTTACAATGGAGACCCAGTACTTC
CASGTSGFTMETQYF
>TRBV28|.|TRBJ1-1|.
TGTGCCAGCAGCCCCAGGCCCCGAAGGGCTGAAGCTTTCTTT
CASSPRPRRAEAFF
>TRBV6-4|once|TRBJ2-7|.
TGTGCCAGGGTCCGGCAGGGAACCTACGAGCAGTACTTC
CARVRQGTYEQYF
>TRBV29-1|few|TRBJ2-1|.
TGCAGCGTAGCCGGGACCTCCGCCGACCTCTCCTACAATGAGCAGTTCTTC
CSVAGTSADLSYNEQFF
>TRBV7-2|.|TRBJ2-7|.
TGTGCCAGCAGCTACCCTGGCGGGTTCTACGAGCAGTACTTC
CASSYPGGFYEQYF